The present entry profiles one T cell receptor beta chain with its context. Its target is not known. A read error may produce the germline difference seen at one junction end. The read finishes 3 residues shy of the CDR3 end, and the germline J gene is used to complete it. The sample comes from a study of T cells in women clearing cervical HPV infection. Study-level findings and limits: Unknown T-cell numbers per sample may underlie the richness differences.

Clones were read by immunoSEQ multiplex PCR, and TCRdb kept only the in-frame ones, dropping some. The repertoire shows 18,000 or so clones; the top ten hold 13% to 15%. This CDR3 has 16 amino acids. CDR1 SSHAT and CDR2 FNYEAQ come from the germline V gene (reference sequence). Sequenced: blood buffy coat. The rearrangement joins TRBV7-7 to TRBJ2-1, with TRBD2 matching over 10 bases. The clonotype comes from a woman aged 18 to 75 with a cervical HPV16 infection that either progressed to CIN3+ or cleared (not recorded which). Incomplete CDR3 DNA: TGTGCTAGCAGCCCCGGAGCGGGGGGGCCTGGGGATGAG. This encodes CASSPGAGGPGDE. The full CDR3 is CASSPGAGGPGDEQFF. Drawing the rest from reference TRBV7-7 and TRBJ2-1, the complete variable domain is GAGVSQSPRYKVTKRGQDVTLRCDPISSHATLYWYQQALGQGPEFLTYFNYEAQPDKSGLPSDRFSAERPEGSISTLTIQRTEQRDSAMYRCASSPGAGGPGDEQFFGPGTRLTVL.